This T cell receptor (beta chain) was profiled in a study of control samples from healthy donors and cancer patients. This CDR3 is built from 13 residues. V lost 1 base, J lost 4 bases, and 7 bases lay in between. Germline CDR1 reads SGHAT; CDR2 reads FQDESV (reference sequence). Sequencing was performed with immunoSEQ multiplex PCR; in TCRdb, only in-frame clones are kept and a portion is missing. The sample lists about 220,000 clones, roughly 94% seen once, with 1.5% in the top ten. This clone was observed once. The chain combines TRBV11-1 with TRBJ1-1, with unresolved D. The receptor comes from a man aged 50-59 years in good health. Sequenced material: blood. DNA for the CDR3: TGTGCCAGCAGCTTAGGTCCCCCCACTGAAGCTTTCTTT. It yields the protein CASSLGPPTEAFF. The full variable domain, its missing parts supplied by reference TRBV11-1 and TRBJ1-1, is EAEVAQSPRYKITEKSQAVAFWCDPISGHATLYWYRQILGQGPELLVQFQDESVVDDSQLPKDRFSAERLKGVDSTLKIQPAELGDSAMYLCASSLGPPTEAFFGQGTRLTVV.